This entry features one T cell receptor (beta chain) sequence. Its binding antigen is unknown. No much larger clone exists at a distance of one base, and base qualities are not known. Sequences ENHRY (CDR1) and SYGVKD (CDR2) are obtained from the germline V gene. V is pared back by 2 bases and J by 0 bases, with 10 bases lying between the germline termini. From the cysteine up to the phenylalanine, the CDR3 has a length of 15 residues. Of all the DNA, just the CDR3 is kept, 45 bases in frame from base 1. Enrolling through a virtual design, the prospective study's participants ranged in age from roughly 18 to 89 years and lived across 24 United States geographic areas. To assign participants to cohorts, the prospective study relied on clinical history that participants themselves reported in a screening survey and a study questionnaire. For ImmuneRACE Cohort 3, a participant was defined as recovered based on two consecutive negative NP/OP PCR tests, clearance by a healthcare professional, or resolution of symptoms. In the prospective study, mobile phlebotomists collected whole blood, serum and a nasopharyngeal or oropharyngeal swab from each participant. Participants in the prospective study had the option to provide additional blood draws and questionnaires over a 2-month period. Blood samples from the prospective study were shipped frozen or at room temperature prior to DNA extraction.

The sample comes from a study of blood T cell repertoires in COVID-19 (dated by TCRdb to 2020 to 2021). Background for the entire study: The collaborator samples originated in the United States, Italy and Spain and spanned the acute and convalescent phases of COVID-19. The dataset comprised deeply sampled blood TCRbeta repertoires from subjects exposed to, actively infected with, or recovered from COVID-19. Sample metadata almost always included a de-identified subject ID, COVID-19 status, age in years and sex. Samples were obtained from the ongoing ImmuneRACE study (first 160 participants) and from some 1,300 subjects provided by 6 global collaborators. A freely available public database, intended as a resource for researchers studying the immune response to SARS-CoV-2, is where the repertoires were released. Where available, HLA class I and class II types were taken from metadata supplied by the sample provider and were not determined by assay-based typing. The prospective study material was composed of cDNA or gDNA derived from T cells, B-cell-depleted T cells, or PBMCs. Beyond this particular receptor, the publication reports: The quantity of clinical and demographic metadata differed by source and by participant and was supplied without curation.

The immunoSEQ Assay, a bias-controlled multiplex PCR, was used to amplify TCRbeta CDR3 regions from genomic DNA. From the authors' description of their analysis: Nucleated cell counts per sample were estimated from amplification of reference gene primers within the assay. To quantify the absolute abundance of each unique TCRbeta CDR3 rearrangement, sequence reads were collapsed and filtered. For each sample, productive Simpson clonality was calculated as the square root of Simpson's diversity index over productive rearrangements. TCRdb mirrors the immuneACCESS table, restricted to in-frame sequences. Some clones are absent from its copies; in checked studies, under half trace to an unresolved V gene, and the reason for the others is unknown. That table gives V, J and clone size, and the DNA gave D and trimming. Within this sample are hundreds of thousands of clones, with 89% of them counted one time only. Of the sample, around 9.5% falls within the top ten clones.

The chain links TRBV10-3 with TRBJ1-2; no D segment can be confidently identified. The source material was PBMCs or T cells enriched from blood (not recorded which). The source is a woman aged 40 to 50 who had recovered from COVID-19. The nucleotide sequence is TGTGCCATCAGTGAGCCCGGGGTTGCTAACTATGGCTACACCTTC. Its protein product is CAISEPGVANYGYTF.